The T cell receptor beta chain under discussion was sequenced for a study of tumor-infiltrating lymphocytes in primary liver carcinoma. In its sample, this clonotype was seen a few times. Joint extraction of RNA and DNA used about 17-30 mg of bulk tissue that was unsorted. Patients underwent surgical resection for primary liver carcinoma. The V gene end was trimmed by 6 bases and the J gene end by 3 bases; junction bases not matched to a gene: 12. In germline, CDR1 is MNHEY, CDR2 SVGAGI. The CDR3 runs 18 residues. Making TCR beta cDNA involved approximately 530 ng total RNA and a constant-region primer. Three-round nested multiplex PCR performed with slightly modified ARM-PCR produced the TCR beta libraries. Running nine to ten cycles apiece, the first two PCR rounds relied on TRBV1-TRBV30 forward primers together with a C-beta reverse primer. A single record per CDR3 protein comes from TCRdb applying MiXCR to the multiplex PCR reads. This sample has under 150,000 distinct CDR3 sequences, with 55% to 70% found just once.

The V gene is TRBV6-5, the J gene TRBJ2-3, with 13 bases identical to TRBD2. The sequence was obtained from a woman between 55 and 75 years old with primary liver carcinoma and hepatitis B virus infection. Sequencing was performed on tumor-adjacent normal liver tissue. The CDR3 spells CASSSGTSGVGRTDTQYF. The CDR3 DNA follows: TGTGCCAGCAGCTCCGGGACTAGCGGGGTCGGGCGGACAGATACGCAGTATTTT.